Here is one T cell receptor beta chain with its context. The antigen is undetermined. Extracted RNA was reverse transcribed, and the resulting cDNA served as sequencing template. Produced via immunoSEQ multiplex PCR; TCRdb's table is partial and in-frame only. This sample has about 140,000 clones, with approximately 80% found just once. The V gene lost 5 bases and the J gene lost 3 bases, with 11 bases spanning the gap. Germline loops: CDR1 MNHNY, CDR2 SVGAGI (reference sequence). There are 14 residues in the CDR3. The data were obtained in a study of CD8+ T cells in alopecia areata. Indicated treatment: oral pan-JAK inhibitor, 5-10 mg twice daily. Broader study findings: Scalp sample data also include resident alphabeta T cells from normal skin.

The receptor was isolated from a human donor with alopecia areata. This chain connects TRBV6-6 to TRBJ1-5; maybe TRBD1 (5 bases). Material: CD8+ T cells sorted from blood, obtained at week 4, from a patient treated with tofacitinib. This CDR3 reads CASSPGHLNQPQHF. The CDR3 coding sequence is TGTGCCAGCAGTCCCGGACACCTCAATCAGCCCCAGCATTTT.